This is a list of T cell receptor beta chains from one sample in a study of CD8+CD57+ T cells in acquired aplastic anemia. TCRdb re-called the reads with MiXCR, one entry per CDR3 protein. This sample carries around 130,000 distinct CDR3 sequences, over 45% of them seen once, and the ten largest clones take about 2.7%. Sequenced: sorted CD4+, CD8+, or CD8+CD57+ T cells (not recorded which) from PBMCs. These TCRs come from a human donor in good health, serving as a control. CDR3s include the opening cysteine and the closing phenylalanine or tryptophan. D genes are given only for firm matches. The size of a clone is reported for some rows only, either as once, few or many, or as a class for expanded clones.

>TRBJ2-2|TRBV15|.|.
CATSPGSSSAGNTGELFF
TGTGCCACCAGCCCTGGAAGTTCTAGCGCGGGGAACACCGGGGAGCTGTTTTTT
>TRBJ1-2|TRBV5-1|.|TRBD1
CPSSEGQGSRGYTF
TGCCCCAGCAGCGAAGGACAGGGGTCGCGCGGCTACACCTTC
>TRBJ1-2|TRBV2|.|.
CASSALAGYGYTF
TGTGCCAGCAGTGCGTTGGCAGGGTATGGCTACACCTTC
>TRBJ1-1|TRBV2|.|.
CASRAGDLNTEAFF
TGTGCCAGCAGAGCAGGGGATTTGAACACTGAAGCTTTCTTT
>TRBJ1-2|TRBV11-2|.|.
CASSQEHYGYTF
TGTGCCAGCAGCCAAGAACATTATGGCTACACCTTC
>TRBJ2-7|TRBV7-2|many|.
CASSPQKLGEQYF
TGTGCCAGCAGCCCCCAAAAATTGGGAGAGCAGTACTTC
>TRBJ1-1|TRBV19|.|TRBD1
CASSLTGTTEAFF
TGTGCCAGTAGTTTGACAGGGACCACTGAAGCTTTCTTT
>TRBJ1-5|TRBV6-1|many|.
CASTTFGGPSNQPQHF
TGTGCCAGCACTACTTTCGGGGGCCCTAGCAATCAGCCCCAGCATTTT
>TRBJ1-1|TRBV19|many|.
CASKGDLRGAFF
TGTGCCAGTAAGGGAGACCTGAGGGGAGCTTTCTTT
>TRBJ2-1|TRBV24-1|many|TRBD2
CATSDWTGGKYEQFF
TGTGCCACCAGTGATTGGACGGGGGGGAAGTATGAGCAGTTCTTC
>TRBJ1-5|TRBV15|.|.
CATSRERAVNQPQHF
TGTGCCACCAGCAGAGAGAGGGCAGTAAATCAGCCCCAGCATTTT
>TRBJ2-7|TRBV10-2|.|TRBD2
CASETSGGARQYF
TGCGCCAGCGAGACTAGCGGGGGGGCACGGCAGTACTTC
>TRBJ1-2|TRBV19|.|.
CASSRQVSNYGYTF
TGTGCCAGTAGTAGACAGGTTTCTAACTATGGCTACACCTTC
>TRBJ2-7|TRBV5-6|.|.
CASSIRSTGIPYEQYF
TGTGCCAGCAGCATTCGTTCGACAGGAATACCCTACGAGCAGTACTTC
>TRBJ1-1|TRBV5-1|.|TRBD1
CASSLGQGSTEAFF
TGCGCCAGCAGCTTGGGACAGGGAAGCACTGAAGCTTTCTTT
>TRBJ2-3|TRBV15|.|TRBD2
CATSGAGETDTQYF
TGTGCCACCAGCGGAGCGGGAGAGACAGATACGCAGTATTTT
>TRBJ1-4|TRBV10-3|many|.
CAISGSQQEKLFF
TGTGCCATCAGTGGTTCACAACAGGAAAAACTGTTTTTT
>TRBJ2-7|TRBV2|.|.
CARGGQVDYEQYF
TGTGCCAGAGGGGGACAAGTTGACTACGAGCAGTACTTC
>TRBJ2-5|TRBV29-1|once|.
CSVVRRLGGVETQYF
TGCAGCGTCGTGAGGCGGCTAGGAGGCGTCGAGACCCAGTACTTC
>TRBJ2-1|TRBV5-6|many|.
CASSLDMRAGEQFF
TGTGCCAGCAGCTTGGATATGCGGGCGGGTGAGCAGTTCTTC
>TRBJ1-6|TRBV6-1|.|TRBD1
CASSTTGDSPLHF
TGTGCCAGCAGCACCACAGGGGATTCACCCCTCCACTTT
>TRBJ1-2|TRBV6-2/TRBV6-3|.|TRBD1
CASSYPRQGTNYGYTF
TGTGCCAGCAGTTACCCCCGACAGGGGACTAACTATGGCTACACCTTC
>TRBJ2-7|TRBV2|.|.
CASREDSYEQYF
TGTGCCAGCAGGGAGGACAGTTACGAGCAGTACTTC
>TRBJ1-3|TRBV5-6|.|.
CASSLGPVVDF
TGTGCCAGCAGCTTGGGACCGGTAGTGGATTTT
>TRBJ1-2|TRBV29-1|.|TRBD1
CSADGQDYYGYTF
TGCAGCGCAGATGGACAGGACTACTATGGCTACACCTTC
>TRBJ2-2|TRBV2|.|TRBD2
CASSLEGRDGELFF
TGTGCCAGCAGCCTAGAAGGGAGGGACGGGGAGCTGTTTTTT
>TRBJ2-3|TRBV29-1|.|TRBD1
CSVVGTGGGTDTQYF
TGCAGCGTCGTCGGGACAGGTGGCGGCACAGATACGCAGTATTTT
>TRBJ2-4|TRBV4-1|.|TRBD2
CASSQEGGLAGFLAKNIQYF
TGCGCCAGCAGCCAAGAGGGAGGACTAGCGGGGTTCTTAGCCAAAAACATTCAGTACTTC
>TRBJ2-7|TRBV29-1|.|TRBD1
CSVERQGSYEQYF
TGCAGCGTTGAGCGACAGGGGTCCTACGAGCAGTACTTC
>TRBJ2-1|TRBV20-1|many|TRBD2
CSAKTLGLAVYNEQFF
TGCAGTGCTAAAACACTCGGACTAGCGGTCTACAATGAGCAGTTCTTC
>TRBJ1-4|TRBV5-1|.|.
CASSLGQSGEKLFF
TGCGCCAGCAGCTTAGGGCAGTCCGGGGAAAAACTGTTTTTT
>TRBJ2-7|TRBV9|many|TRBD1
CASSVTGTGVYEQYF
TGTGCCAGCAGCGTTACCGGGACAGGAGTCTACGAGCAGTACTTC
>TRBJ2-3|TRBV30|few|TRBD2
CAWQLAGTMGDTQYF
TGTGCCTGGCAGCTAGCGGGGACCATGGGGGATACGCAGTATTTT
>TRBJ1-1|TRBV20-1|few|.
CSARDQGSGGTEAFF
TGCAGTGCTAGAGATCAAGGGTCGGGAGGGACTGAAGCTTTCTTT
>TRBJ2-7|TRBV2|.|.
CASTETTEQYF
TGTGCCAGCACAGAAACGACCGAGCAGTACTTC
>TRBJ1-1|TRBV19|many|.
CASSPAHSGDTEAFF
TGTGCCAGTAGTCCGGCACACTCGGGCGACACTGAAGCTTTCTTT
>TRBJ1-6|TRBV15|once|.
CATSQGEALTGTPLHF
TGTGCCACCAGCCAAGGGGAAGCACTCACGGGGACACCCCTCCACTTT
>TRBJ2-3|TRBV11-1|.|TRBD2
CASTGGLADGYTQYF
TGTGCCAGCACCGGGGGACTAGCGGACGGATATACGCAGTATTTT
>TRBJ1-4|TRBV11-2|many|TRBD1
CASSPDRVGEKLFF
TGTGCCAGCAGCCCGGACAGGGTAGGAGAAAAACTGTTTTTT
>TRBJ1-2|TRBV4-3|many|.
CASSQGGGAKVYGYTF
TGCGCCAGCAGCCAAGGAGGGGGGGCCAAGGTCTATGGCTACACCTTC
>TRBJ2-3|TRBV6-1|many|.
CASSLDSRRWDTQYF
TGTGCCAGCAGTCTGGACTCCCGAAGGTGGGATACGCAGTATTTT
>TRBJ1-1|TRBV6-4|.|TRBD1
CASSDRGREGTEAFF
TGTGCCAGCAGTGACAGGGGGCGCGAGGGAACTGAAGCTTTCTTT
>TRBJ2-7|TRBV19|.|.
CASSRQAGEYEQYF
TGTGCCAGTAGTCGGCAGGCAGGAGAATACGAGCAGTACTTC
>TRBJ2-1|TRBV13|.|.
CASSLVAWGNEQFF
TGTGCCAGCAGCTTAGTGGCCTGGGGCAATGAGCAGTTCTTC
>TRBJ1-4|TRBV2|many|.
CASRVQGSNEKLFF
TGTGCCAGCAGAGTACAGGGTTCTAATGAAAAACTGTTTTTT
>TRBJ1-5|TRBV7-8|.|.
CASSLGQPQHF
TGTGCCAGCAGCTTGGGGCAGCCCCAGCATTTT
>TRBJ1-1|TRBV15|few|.
CATSRNQGYEAFF
TGTGCCACCAGCAGAAACCAGGGGTATGAAGCTTTCTTT
>TRBJ1-4|TRBV30|.|.
CAWTQGYEKLFF
TGTGCCTGGACCCAGGGATACGAAAAACTGTTTTTT
>TRBJ2-3|TRBV7-2|.|.
CASSLDRLGTQYF
TGTGCCAGCAGCTTAGACCGTCTGGGGACGCAGTATTTT
>TRBJ2-1|TRBV15|.|.
CATSTGDYNEQFF
TGTGCCACCAGCACAGGGGATTACAATGAGCAGTTCTTC
>TRBJ1-5|TRBV10-2|.|TRBD1
CATRTGINKPQHF
TGCGCCACCCGGACAGGAATTAACAAGCCCCAGCATTTT
>TRBJ2-1|TRBV14|.|.
CASNQADYNEQFF
TGTGCCAGCAACCAGGCAGATTACAATGAGCAGTTCTTC
>TRBJ1-5|TRBV30|few|.
CAWGRGRSSNQPQHF
TGTGCCTGGGGACGGGGACGGAGTAGCAATCAGCCCCAGCATTTT
>TRBJ1-5|TRBV6-1|many|.
CASREDGRSNQPQHF
TGTGCCAGCAGGGAGGATGGTAGAAGCAATCAGCCCCAGCATTTT
>TRBJ2-6|TRBV29-1|.|.
CSVAIGANVLTF
TGCAGCGTTGCCATTGGGGCCAACGTCCTGACTTTC
>TRBJ2-5|TRBV15|.|.
CATSGGPGETQYF
TGTGCCACCAGCGGAGGTCCGGGAGAGACCCAGTACTTC
>TRBJ2-5|TRBV7-2|many|TRBD1
CASSTGGYQETQYF
TGTGCCAGCAGCACAGGGGGGTACCAAGAGACCCAGTACTTC
>TRBJ1-5|TRBV7-9|many|.
CASSLSAGGNQPQHF
TGTGCCAGCAGCTTGTCGGCAGGGGGCAATCAGCCCCAGCATTTT
>TRBJ2-5|TRBV24-1|.|TRBD2
CATSDGGGALETQYF
TGTGCCACCAGTGATGGCGGGGGGGCGTTGGAGACCCAGTACTTC
>TRBJ1-1|TRBV7-9|.|.
CASSVNDGEAFF
TGTGCCAGCAGCGTCAACGACGGTGAAGCTTTCTTT